This TCR beta chain was observed in a study of T cells in Graves' hyperthyroidism and ophthalmopathy. The study's findings and limits: In simple terms, a model built on 13 V-J features told ophthalmopathy apart from stable hyperthyroidism. Most clonotypes expanded in the thyroid (above 0.001) were also present in blood. The model's output predicted ophthalmopathy at a median of 6.5 months prior to onset.

The CDR3 runs to 14 residues. The ends were cut back, 3 bases at V and 0 bases at J, with 8 bases in the middle. Germline CDR1 and CDR2: MNHNS and SASEGT. Amplification of TCR beta CDR3 regions was performed using RNA transcripts as template. The HTBI primer set was used in a first-round RT-PCR of the TCR CDR3. TCRdb re-called the multiplex PCR reads with MiXCR, one entry per CDR3 protein. Seen here are roughly 380,000 distinct CDR3 sequences, over 15% observed once, and the top ten hold less than 20%. At least ten counts were recorded for this clonotype. Its specificity is not known. Being one base from a much bigger clone, this may be a read error.

Sequencing was performed on blood. The V gene is TRBV6-1, the J gene TRBJ1-1; TRBD1 might be the D (5 bases). The TCR sequence derives from a woman in her forties with Graves' ophthalmopathy. CDR3 residues: CASSDPGMNTEAFF. CDR3 nucleotides: TGTGCCAGCAGTGATCCAGGGATGAACACTGAAGCTTTCTTT.